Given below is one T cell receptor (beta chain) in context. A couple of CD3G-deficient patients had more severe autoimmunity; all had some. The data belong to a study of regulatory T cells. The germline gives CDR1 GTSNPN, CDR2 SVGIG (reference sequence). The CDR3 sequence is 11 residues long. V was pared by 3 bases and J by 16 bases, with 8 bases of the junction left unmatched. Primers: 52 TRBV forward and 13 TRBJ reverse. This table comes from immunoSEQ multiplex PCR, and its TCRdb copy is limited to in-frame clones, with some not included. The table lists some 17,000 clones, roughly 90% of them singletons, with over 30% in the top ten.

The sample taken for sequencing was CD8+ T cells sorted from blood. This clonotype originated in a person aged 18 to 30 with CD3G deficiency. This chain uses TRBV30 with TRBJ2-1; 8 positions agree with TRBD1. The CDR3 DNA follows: TGTGCCTGGAGGAGACAGGGGAATCAATTCTTC. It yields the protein CAWRRQGNQFF.